These 24 T cell receptor beta chains were all obtained from the same sample, sequenced in a study of T cell changes during pregnancy in multiple sclerosis. Repertoires were generated with immunoSEQ multiplex PCR, while TCRdb's copy carries only in-frame clones and drops some. This sample has 83,000 or so clones, with over 85% found just once. The source was peripheral blood, collected after pregnancy. These TCRs come from a female donor in good health, enrolled as a control in a pregnancy study.

The CDR3 sequence: CASSLGGPYNEQFF. The DNA for the CDR3 is TGTGCCAGCAGTTTAGGAGGTCCCTACAATGAGCAGTTCTTC. V gene TRBV27 combines with J gene TRBJ2-1; D possibly corresponds to TRBD2 (5 bases). The CDR3 loop spans 14 amino acids. Germline CDR1 and CDR2: MNHEY and SMNVEV (reference sequence). Deletions cut 2 bases from V and 2 bases from J, with 7 bases between.

This rearrangement joins TRBV5-1 to TRBJ1-4; 8 bases agree with TRBD1. Germline values: CDR1 SGHRS, CDR2 YFSETQ. This CDR3 has 15 residues. Trimming removed 4 bases from V and 3 bases from J; junction bases left unmatched: 5. CDR3 DNA sequence: TGCGCCAGCAGCCAGGGGGCGCCCGCTAATGAAAAACTGTTTTTT. It specifies CASSQGAPANEKLFF.

V gene TRBV5-4 combines with J gene TRBJ2-7; 9 nucleotides match TRBD2. Germline lookup yields CDR1 SGHNT and CDR2 YYREEE (reference sequence). The CDR3 loop spans 16 amino acids. V dropped 0 bases and J dropped 6; count of bases not matched to a gene: 10. CDR3 in DNA: TGTGCCAGCAGCTTGGAGGCCTTAGCGGGAGAAGGCGAGCAGTACTTC. Translating gives CASSLEALAGEGEQYF.

The J gene is TRBJ1-2, the V gene TRBV2; 8 bases are a match to TRBD1. The length of the CDR3 is 13 residues. V was pared by 5 bases and J by 8 bases, with 7 bases of the junction left unmatched. Germline CDR1 is SNHLY and CDR2 is FYNNEI. The CDR3 here is CASSPDREGGYTF. The CDR3 nucleotides read TGTGCCAGCAGTCCGGACAGGGAAGGCGGCTACACCTTC. Using reference TRBV2 and TRBJ1-2 for the parts outside the CDR3, the full variable domain is EPEVTQTPSHQVTQMGQEVILRCVPISNHLYFYWYRQILGQKVEFLVSFYNNEISEKSEIFDDQFSVERPDGSNFTLKIRSTKLEDSAMYFCASSPDREGGYTFGSGTRLTVV.

The rearrangement uses TRBV19 and TRBJ2-2, with a possible D match to TRBD1 (5 bases). CDR1 is LNHDA and CDR2 is SQIVND in the germline V gene (reference sequence). Trimming removed 1 base from V and 0 bases from J, with 6 bases in between. The length of the CDR3 is 15 residues. This chain's CDR3 is CASSIGQTNTGELFF. CDR3 in DNA: TGTGCCAGTAGTATAGGACAGACGAACACCGGGGAGCTGTTTTTT.

The chain recombines TRBV10-3 with TRBJ2-7; TRBD1 agrees at 7 bases. The CDR3 spans 14 residues. V trimming: 6 bases; J trimming: 3 bases; junction bases outside the gene matches: 8. Germline CDR1 ENHRY, CDR2 SYGVKD. The CDR3 sequence is CAISKQGISYEQYF. In DNA form, the CDR3 reads TGTGCCATCAGCAAACAGGGGATAAGCTACGAGCAGTACTTC.

This chain joins TRBV28 and TRBJ2-7; 7 bases line up with TRBD1. Looked up from germline, CDR1 is MDHEN and CDR2 is SYDVKM. This CDR3 is 14 amino acids long. Unmatched junction bases numbered 7, after V lost 6 bases and J lost 2 bases. The CDR3 spells CASSTGDRPYEQYF. The CDR3, as DNA: TGTGCCAGCAGCACTGGGGACAGACCCTACGAGCAGTACTTC.

The gene calls are TRBV5-4 and TRBJ2-3, with 11 positions matching TRBD2. CDR3 length: 15 amino acids. Germline V gene data show CDR1 as SGHNT and CDR2 as YYREEE (reference sequence). V was clipped by 2 bases and J by 2 bases; unmatched bases: 1. The CDR3 DNA follows: TGTGCCAGCAGCTTTAGCGGGAGGGACACAGATACGCAGTATTTT. It specifies CASSFSGRDTDTQYF.

This rearrangement joins TRBV27 to TRBJ2-7, with D tentatively TRBD1 (6 bases). Looked up from germline, CDR1 is MNHEY and CDR2 is SMNVEV (reference sequence). There are 15 residues in the CDR3. The germline V and J ends were trimmed by 3 bases and 2 bases, with 14 bases remaining between them. CDR3 amino acids: CASSFRVDRPYEQYF. CDR3 DNA: TGTGCCAGCAGTTTCAGGGTGGACAGACCCTACGAGCAGTACTTC.

The chain links TRBV2 to TRBJ1-3; D uncertain. V was pared by 3 bases and J by 9 bases, with 9 bases between. The germline V gene has CDR1 SNHLY and CDR2 FYNNEI. The CDR3 sequence is 12 residues long. CDR3 amino acids: CASSEGRGTIYF. CDR3 sequence (DNA): TGTGCCAGCAGTGAGGGCCGGGGCACCATATATTTT.

This chain connects TRBV7-2 to TRBJ1-2; the match to TRBD1 covers 8 bases. Germline lookup yields CDR1 SGHTA and CDR2 FQGNSA. J lost 3 bases, V lost 5 bases, and 5 bases had no gene match. CDR3 length: 14 residues. CDR3 DNA: TGTGCCAGCAGCCATACGACAGGGGACTATGGCTACACCTTC. Translated: CASSHTTGDYGYTF.

J is TRBJ2-1 and V is TRBV18; D perhaps matches TRBD1 (6 bases). Germline V CDR1 and CDR2: KGHSH, LQKENI. This CDR3 contains 15 residues. V lost 4 bases, J lost 2 bases, and 12 bases lay in between. The CDR3 reads CASSLQGFAYNEQFF. DNA of the CDR3: TGTGCCAGCTCACTACAGGGATTTGCCTACAATGAGCAGTTCTTC.

The chain carries TRBV7-2 and TRBJ1-1; D might be TRBD1 (6 bases). Per germline, CDR1 SGHTA and CDR2 FQGNSA. The germline V and J ends were trimmed by 2 bases and 4 bases, with 14 bases remaining between them. The CDR3 extends over 15 amino acids. The CDR3 protein is CASSLPPGVGTEAFF. In nucleotides, the CDR3 is TGTGCCAGCAGCTTACCGCCAGGGGTCGGCACTGAAGCTTTCTTT. The whole variable domain, remainder taken from reference TRBV7-2 and TRBJ1-1, is GAGVSQSPSNKVTEKGKDVELRCDPISGHTALYWYRQSLGQGLEFLIYFQGNSAPDKSGLPSDRFSAERTGGSVSTLTIQRTQQEDSAVYLCASSLPPGVGTEAFFGQGTRLTVV.

This sequence joins TRBV27 and TRBJ2-7, with a possible D match to TRBD1 (6 bases). Trimming left V 6 bases short and J 3 bases short, with 18 bases between. The CDR3 runs 15 residues. Germline CDR1 MNHEY, CDR2 SMNVEV (reference sequence). CDR3 sequence reads: CASSSLGGRVYEQYF. CDR3 sequence (DNA): TGTGCCAGCAGCTCCTTAGGGGGACGCGTCTACGAGCAGTACTTC.

This chain joins TRBV29-1 and TRBJ2-3; TRBD2 matches at 9 bases. V dropped 6 bases and J dropped 4; count of bases not matched to a gene: 5. Germline lookup yields CDR1 SQVTM and CDR2 ANQGSEA. The CDR3 covers 13 residues. CDR3 amino acids: CSVVAGVADTQYF. The CDR3 DNA follows: TGCAGCGTGGTAGCGGGAGTGGCAGATACGCAGTATTTT.

This chain links TRBV4-1 with TRBJ2-1, with D possibly TRBD2 on 5 matching bases. This CDR3 contains 15 residues. Per the germline V gene, CDR1 is MGHRA and CDR2 is YSYEKL. V was clipped by 5 bases and J by 6 bases, with 17 bases between them. Written as DNA, the CDR3 is TGCGCCAGCAGCTCTTACCCTCTCGGAGGCAATGAGCAGTTCTTC. It encodes CASSSYPLGGNEQFF.

This clone is a singleton in its sample. The chain couples TRBV7-9 to TRBJ2-1; TRBD2 aligns across 11 bases. The germline V gene has CDR1 SEHNR and CDR2 FQNEAQ (reference sequence). The length of the CDR3 is 16 residues. The V segment lost 4 bases and the J segment 4 bases; nucleotides outside the gene matches: 6. The CDR3 region has the DNA TGTGCCAGCAGCTCCCCTAGCGGGGGGCTTTACAATGAGCAGTTCTTC. It is translated as CASSSPSGGLYNEQFF. The full variable domain, in which reference TRBV7-9 and TRBJ2-1 provide the parts outside the CDR3, is DTGVSQNPRHKITKRGQNVTFRCDPISEHNRLYWYRQTLGQGPEFLTYFQNEAQLEKSRLLSDRFSAERPKGSFSTLEIQRTEQGDSAMYLCASSSPSGGLYNEQFFGPGTRLTVL.

This clone was counted once. The chain has TRBV13 and TRBJ2-1; 7 bases are a match to TRBD2. The CDR3 runs 16 residues. CDR1 is PRHDT, CDR2 FYEKMQ, per germline (reference sequence). The V gene end was trimmed by 6 bases and the J gene end by 0 bases; junction bases not matched to a gene: 8. The CDR3 loop is CASSPPSGSSYNEQFF. In nucleotides, the CDR3 is TGTGCCAGCAGTCCACCTAGCGGTAGCTCCTACAATGAGCAGTTCTTC.

This chain uses TRBV28 with TRBJ1-5; perhaps TRBD1 as D (6 bases). CDR3 size: 16 residues. The V and J ends lost 5 bases and 7 bases respectively, with 21 bases between them. Germline CDR1 is MDHEN and CDR2 is SYDVKM. CDR3 amino acids: CASSDRGGTGRQPQHF. The CDR3 DNA reads TGTGCCAGCAGTGACCGGGGGGGAACAGGGAGGCAGCCCCAGCATTTT.

This sequence joins TRBV7-9 and TRBJ2-1; D is perhaps TRBD2 (6 bases). Germline V lookup: CDR1 SEHNR, CDR2 FQNEAQ (reference sequence). Trimming stripped 3 bases from V and 6 bases from J, with 12 bases between. The CDR3 covers 14 residues. Here the CDR3 DNA reads TGTGCCAGCAGCTTGGGGAGCGGGTCCAATGAGCAGTTCTTC. Translating it yields CASSLGSGSNEQFF.

Notes on this clone: Given the absence of the conserved phenylalanine or tryptophan at the CDR3 end, a read error is likely. It is unclear where the CDR3 begins or ends on the DNA, so no DNA is shown, and the CDR3 is as TCRdb lists it. This chain joins TRBV2 and TRBJ2-7; the listed D gene, TRBD1, was not tested against the DNA. Germline V lookup: CDR1 SNHLY, CDR2 FYNNEI. The CDR3 has 10 residues if both end residues are counted. CDR3 residues: CASSVPGTVI.

The chain recombines TRBV4-1 with TRBJ2-3; TRBD2 aligns across 8 bases. V was clipped by 0 bases and J by 2 bases; unmatched bases: 7. This CDR3 region has 17 residues. Germline V gene lookup returns CDR1 MGHRA and CDR2 YSYEKL. Here the CDR3 reads CASSQDLKRENTDTQYF. As DNA, the CDR3 is TGCGCCAGCAGCCAAGACCTTAAGCGGGAGAACACAGATACGCAGTATTTT.

CDR3 in DNA: TGTGCCAGCAGTGTAGTGGGCGAGACCCAGTACTTC. Its translation: CASSVVGETQYF. The V gene is TRBV7-2, the J gene TRBJ2-5, with no clear D. In germline, CDR1 is SGHTA, CDR2 FQGNSA. V lost 6 bases and J lost 5, with 10 bases in between. This CDR3 has 12 amino acids. Variable domain in full (rest from reference TRBV7-2 and TRBJ2-5): GAGVSQSPSNKVTEKGKDVELRCDPISGHTALYWYRQSLGQGLEFLIYFQGNSAPDKSGLPSDRFSAERTGGSVSTLTIQRTQQEDSAVYLCASSVVGETQYFGPGTRLLVL.

The rearrangement uses TRBV5-1 and TRBJ2-5; perhaps TRBD2 as D (6 bases). The V gene lost 1 base and the J gene lost 0 bases, with 13 bases spanning the gap. Germline CDR1 and CDR2: SGHRS and YFSETQ. The CDR3 length is 16 residues. This chain's CDR3 is CASSLPASAYQETQYF. CDR3 bases: TGCGCCAGCAGCTTGCCGGCTAGCGCGTACCAAGAGACCCAGTACTTC.